A selection of T cell receptor beta chains follows, all from one sample in a study of cytomegalovirus exposure and HLA in healthy donors. The assay was immunoSEQ multiplex PCR, and TCRdb's table has in-frame clones only and misses some. The sample has more than 200,000 clones, 82% seen once. Sequenced material: PBMCs. Receptors were obtained from a man aged 35 to 55 in good health and CMV-seropositive. Each CDR3 is given with its conserved first and last residue. D genes are given only for firm matches. Clone size is given for some rows only: seen once, a few or many times, or a class if the clone is expanded.

j_call | d_call | v_call | clone_size | cdr3_nt | cdr3_aa
TRBJ2-3 | NA | TRBV28 | NA | TGTGCCACCTTGACCAGCGTCGGGATAGGGGGTGGGGGTATGTATTTT | CATLTSVGIGGGGMYF
TRBJ2-1 | NA | TRBV9 | NA | TGTGCCAGCAGCGGGACGGGGAGCTCCTACAATGAGCAGTTCTTC | CASSGTGSSYNEQFF
TRBJ1-2 | NA | TRBV5-1 | once | TGCGCCAGCAGCTTATCAGGGTCGGTCGGAGGCTACACCTTC | CASSLSGSVGGYTF
TRBJ2-7 | NA | TRBV6-5 | once | TGTGCCAGCAGTTACCTGGGGACTGCCGCAAAGAACGAGCAGTACTTC | CASSYLGTAAKNEQYF
TRBJ2-1 | NA | TRBV27 | few | TGTGCCAGCAGTTTACCAAACAATGAGCAGTTCTTC | CASSLPNNEQFF
TRBJ2-3 | NA | TRBV5-4 | NA | TGTGCCAGCAGCCCTGGGGGGGCGGGTACAGATACGCAGTATTTT | CASSPGGAGTDTQYF
TRBJ1-2 | NA | TRBV29-1 | NA | TGCAGCGTTGAAGACAGCCAGGAAGATGGCTACACCTTC | CSVEDSQEDGYTF
TRBJ2-7 | TRBD1 | TRBV10-3 | NA | TGTGCCATCAGTGAAGATATTAGGGACAGGGGGTTTTACGAGCAGTACTTC | CAISEDIRDRGFYEQYF
TRBJ2-2 | TRBD2 | TRBV5-4 | NA | TGTGCCAGCAGACGAGGGGGGACTAGCGGCACCGGGGAGCTGTTTTTT | CASRRGGTSGTGELFF
TRBJ1-5 | NA | TRBV28 | NA | TGTGCCAGCAGCAGGGGCCATAGCAATCAGCCCCAGCATTTT | CASSRGHSNQPQHF
TRBJ1-1 | TRBD1 | TRBV20-1 | few | TGCCGGACAGGGGCGAACACTGAAGCTTTCTTT | CRTGANTEAFF
TRBJ1-5 | TRBD1 | TRBV19 | NA | TGTGCCACCCGACAGGGGGCCAAGAATCAGCCCCAGCATTTT | CATRQGAKNQPQHF
TRBJ2-7 | TRBD1 | TRBV18 | NA | TGTGCCAGCTCACCACAGGGACAGGGTGTATGGTACGAGCAGTACTTC | CASSPQGQGVWYEQYF
TRBJ1-5 | NA | TRBV19 | once | TGTGCCAGTAGTATAGATCAAGGTGCAGGGAGGCGGATTCAGCCCCAGCATTTT | CASSIDQGAGRRIQPQHF
TRBJ1-1 | NA | TRBV27 | NA | TGTGCCAGCAGCCCATCGGGGGAAGCTTTCTTT | CASSPSGEAFF
TRBJ1-6 | TRBD1 | TRBV27 | NA | TGTGCCAGCACGGCGACAGGGATTAATTCACCCCTCCACTTT | CASTATGINSPLHF
TRBJ2-5 | TRBD2 | TRBV4-2 | NA | TGTGCCAGCAGCCAAGGTTATAGTTGGGAGGGACAAGAGACCCAGTACTTC | CASSQGYSWEGQETQYF
TRBJ1-5 | NA | TRBV7-9 | NA | TGTGCCAGCAGCTTAGCGGAGCAGGGCCCCGATCAGCCCCAGCATTTT | CASSLAEQGPDQPQHF
TRBJ2-2 | NA | TRBV18 | NA | TGTGCCAGCTCACCCCAGGGGCAAGGGACCGGGGAGCTGTTTTTT | CASSPQGQGTGELFF
TRBJ2-4 | TRBD1 | TRBV6-1 | once | TGTGCCACCAACCGGGACAGGGTGGGAAGAAACATTCAGTACTTC | CATNRDRVGRNIQYF
TRBJ2-5 | NA | TRBV28 | NA | TGTGCCAGCAGCTCCCCTGGGACGGGGGTGGTGGCGCCAGAGACCCAGTACTTC | CASSSPGTGVVAPETQYF
TRBJ2-3 | TRBD2 | TRBV19 | NA | TGTGCCAGTAGTATATCAGCGGGAGCGGATACGCAGTATTTT | CASSISAGADTQYF
TRBJ1-1 | NA | TRBV10-3 | NA | TGTGCCATCACCGCCGGAGGAACGAACACTGAAGCTTTCTTT | CAITAGGTNTEAFF
TRBJ1-5 | TRBD1 | TRBV7-3 | NA | TGTGCCAGCAGCTTCTCCCGGGACAGGGATCGGAGCAATCAGCCCCAGCATTTT | CASSFSRDRDRSNQPQHF
TRBJ2-7 | TRBD1 | TRBV6-5 | NA | TGTGCCAGCAGTTTGGACAGGGGGTCCTACGAGCAGTACTTC | CASSLDRGSYEQYF
TRBJ1-2 | NA | TRBV5-8 | NA | TGTGCCAGCAGCCTGGTCAGGGGTGGGGGCTACACCTTC | CASSLVRGGGYTF
TRBJ2-7 | TRBD1 | TRBV29-1 | NA | TGCAGCGTCCGGGACAGGGGTTTTTACGAGCAGTACTTC | CSVRDRGFYEQYF
TRBJ2-5 | TRBD1 | TRBV28 | once | TGTGCCAGCATGGGACAGCAAGAGACCCAGTACTTC | CASMGQQETQYF
TRBJ2-5 | TRBD1 | TRBV2 | NA | TGTGCCAGCAGTGTTAGTAAGGGGGCGACCCTGTTGACCCAGTACTTC | CASSVSKGATLLTQYF
TRBJ2-2 | NA | TRBV9 | NA | TGTGCCAGCAGCGTAGAGGGCAGGGAAATGGTTAGAACCACCGGGGAGCTGTTTTTT | CASSVEGREMVRTTGELFF
TRBJ2-5 | NA | TRBV7-6 | NA | TGTGCCAGCAGCCGAGTTCAAGAGACCCAGTACTTC | CASSRVQETQYF
TRBJ1-2 | NA | TRBV18 | NA | TGTGCCAGCTCACCAGAGACAGGCGTTCGAGGCTACACCTTC | CASSPETGVRGYTF
TRBJ1-1 | NA | TRBV9 | NA | TGTGCCAGCAGCGGAAACACAGGGCGGGACACTGAAGCTTTCTTT | CASSGNTGRDTEAFF
TRBJ2-1 | TRBD2 | TRBV2 | NA | TGTGCCAGCAGTGAAGGGGCGGGAGGGTACAATGAGCAGTTCTTC | CASSEGAGGYNEQFF
TRBJ1-4 | NA | TRBV25-1 | few | TGTGCCAGCAGTGGGCAAAGGGGAACTAATGAAAAACTGTTTTTT | CASSGQRGTNEKLFF
TRBJ1-5 | NA | TRBV10-2 | NA | TGCGCCACCAATCCCCGTAAGGGACAAAGGGATCAGCCCCAGCATTTT | CATNPRKGQRDQPQHF
TRBJ2-3 | TRBD2 | TRBV5-1 | NA | TGCGCCAGCAGCTTGTTGGCGGGAGCCCTGACAGATACGCAGTATTTT | CASSLLAGALTDTQYF
TRBJ2-1 | TRBD2 | TRBV7-2 | NA | TGTGCCAGCAGCCTTTTAGCGGGGGCGAGCTCCTACAATGAGCAGTTCTTC | CASSLLAGASSYNEQFF
TRBJ1-2 | TRBD1 | TRBV7-8 | NA | TGTGCCAGCAGCTTAGCGAACGGACAGGGGGCGCCCCTCTTC | CASSLANGQGAPLF
TRBJ1-5 | NA | TRBV4-1 | NA | TGCGCCAGCAGCCAGCTACCCTTCAATCAGCCCCAGCATTTT | CASSQLPFNQPQHF
TRBJ1-2 | NA | TRBV11-2 | NA | TGTGCCAGCAGCGCAAGTACAGGGAACTATGGCTACACCTTC | CASSASTGNYGYTF
TRBJ1-1 | NA | TRBV7-2 | NA | TGTGCCAGCAGCTTTCAAGGGAGGGGTGAAGCTTTCTTT | CASSFQGRGEAFF
TRBJ1-1 | NA | TRBV7-6 | few | TGTGCCAGCAGCTCTCGTTTAAACACTGAAGCTTTCTTT | CASSSRLNTEAFF